A selection of T cell receptor beta chains follows, all from one sample in a study of shared clonotypes between healthy human individuals. The data were produced by immunoSEQ multiplex PCR, yet TCRdb's version contains in-frame clones alone and is incomplete. Here the sample spans around 1.4 million clones, 98% being singletons. The sequenced sample was naive CD4+ T cells sorted from blood. The source is a man aged 30 to 45 in good health. CDR3s include the opening cysteine and the closing phenylalanine or tryptophan. A D gene is named only where the DNA matches it firmly. Where a row states a size, it is once, few, many or the class of an expanded clone; other rows omit it.

V	J	D	size	CDR3	DNA
TRBV19	TRBJ1-1	TRBD1	.	CASSQLQGGVTEAFF	TGTGCCAGCAGCCAACTGCAGGGGGGGGTCACTGAAGCTTTCTTT
TRBV27	TRBJ2-7	.	.	CASSFPGRSYEQYF	TGTGCCAGCAGTTTCCCGGGGCGCTCCTACGAGCAGTACTTC
TRBV11-2	TRBJ1-3	.	once	CASSFEGVVGNTIYF	TGTGCCAGCAGCTTCGAGGGTGTAGTTGGAAACACCATATATTTT
TRBV30	TRBJ2-7	.	.	CAWSRALQGNLQYF	TGTGCCTGGAGCCGAGCCCTACAGGGTAACTTGCAGTACTTC
TRBV7-9	TRBJ2-7	TRBD2	.	CASSSPAGGFYYEQYF	TGTGCCAGCAGCTCTCCAGCGGGAGGGTTCTACTACGAGCAGTACTTC
TRBV11-3	TRBJ2-3	TRBD2	.	CASSSRLAGSTDTQYF	TGTGCCAGCAGCTCAAGACTAGCGGGCAGCACAGATACGCAGTATTTT
TRBV29-1	TRBJ2-5	.	.	CSVDWKGQTQVGETQYF	TGCAGCGTTGATTGGAAGGGGCAGACCCAAGTAGGAGAGACCCAGTACTTC
TRBV28	TRBJ1-2	TRBD1	.	CASSFPQGQMINYGYTF	TGTGCCAGCAGTTTTCCGCAGGGACAGATGATTAACTATGGCTACACCTTC
TRBV28	TRBJ2-7	.	.	CASSFAGNPSDEQYF	TGTGCCAGCAGTTTTGCGGGAAATCCATCCGACGAGCAGTACTTC
TRBV18	TRBJ1-5	.	few	CASSPLQGSNQPQHF	TGTGCCAGCTCACCGTTACAGGGAAGCAATCAGCCCCAGCATTTT
TRBV5-6	TRBJ1-3	.	.	CASSLLGRASGNTIYF	TGTGCCAGCAGCTTGTTGGGGAGGGCCTCTGGAAACACCATATATTTT
TRBV5-6	TRBJ1-4	.	.	CASSHRTRVNEKLFF	TGTGCCAGCAGCCACAGGACTAGAGTTAATGAAAAACTGTTTTTT
TRBV2	TRBJ2-7	.	.	CASSLPSYEQYF	TGTGCCAGCAGTCTCCCGTCCTACGAGCAGTACTTC
TRBV5-5	TRBJ2-2	.	.	CASSLGVGFFPGELFF	TGTGCCAGCAGCTTGGGGGTCGGGTTTTTTCCCGGGGAGCTGTTTTTT
TRBV20-1	TRBJ2-7	.	.	CSAAWVGEQYF	TGCAGTGCCGCATGGGTCGGCGAGCAGTACTTC
TRBV18	TRBJ2-2	.	.	CASSPVAGGETGELFF	TGTGCCAGCTCACCGGTGGCAGGAGGTGAAACCGGGGAGCTGTTTTTT
TRBV7-9	TRBJ2-1	.	.	CASSLASVRYNEQFF	TGTGCCAGCAGCCTAGCCTCTGTCCGCTACAATGAGCAGTTCTTC
TRBV29-1	TRBJ1-2	.	once	CSVLSSYGYTF	TGCAGCGTTCTCTCCTCCTATGGCTACACCTTC
TRBV7-3	TRBJ2-7	TRBD2	.	CASSLGLASEQYF	TGTGCCAGCAGCTTGGGACTAGCATCTGAGCAGTACTTC
TRBV6-1	TRBJ2-5	.	.	CASPSQGGTQYF	TGTGCCAGCCCGTCTCAGGGGGGGACCCAGTACTTC
TRBV5-1	TRBJ2-7	.	.	CASSPGPSYEQYF	TGCGCCAGCAGCCCAGGGCCCTCCTACGAGCAGTACTTC
TRBV5-4	TRBJ2-1	.	.	CASSLAFNEQFF	TGTGCCAGCAGCTTGGCCTTCAATGAGCAGTTCTTC
TRBV6-6	TRBJ1-5	.	.	CASVRVGSNQPQHF	TGTGCCTCAGTCCGGGTAGGCAGCAATCAGCCCCAGCATTTT
TRBV19	TRBJ1-5	TRBD1	once	CASSFGGGQPQHF	TGTGCCAGTAGTTTCGGAGGGGGCCAGCCCCAGCATTTT
TRBV7-2	TRBJ2-7	TRBD1	.	CASSTAGTGDYEQYF	TGTGCCAGCAGCACAGCCGGGACAGGAGATTACGAGCAGTACTTC
TRBV7-2	TRBJ2-1	TRBD1	.	CASRALGTGINEQFF	TGTGCCAGCAGAGCCCTGGGGACAGGGATAAATGAGCAGTTCTTC
TRBV4-2	TRBJ1-2	.	.	CASSLGTTANYGYTF	TGTGCCAGCAGCTTGGGAACCACAGCTAACTATGGCTACACCTTC
TRBV7-2	TRBJ1-1	.	.	CASSPANTEAFF	TGTGCCAGCAGCCCGGCGAACACTGAAGCTTTCTTT
TRBV15	TRBJ2-5	.	.	CATSTNPRETQYF	TGTGCCACCAGCACGAATCCACGGGAGACCCAGTACTTC
TRBV6-6	TRBJ2-7	.	.	CASSYSDYEQYF	TGTGCCAGCAGTTACAGCGACTACGAGCAGTACTTC
TRBV29-1	TRBJ2-7	TRBD2	.	CSVARGSYEQYF	TGCAGCGTTGCGCGGGGGTCCTACGAGCAGTACTTC
TRBV7-3	TRBJ1-2	TRBD1	.	CASSIDRGFYGYTF	TGTGCCAGCAGCATCGACAGGGGTTTCTATGGCTACACCTTC
TRBV2	TRBJ1-1	.	once	CASSEEDIGGTEAFF	TGTGCCAGCAGTGAAGAGGACATTGGGGGCACTGAAGCTTTCTTT
TRBV9	TRBJ2-2	.	.	CASSIHVGGANTGELFF	TGTGCCAGCAGCATCCATGTTGGGGGTGCGAACACCGGGGAGCTGTTTTTT
TRBV7-2	TRBJ2-7	.	.	CASSLRTVALPYEQYF	TGTGCCAGCAGCTTAAGGACGGTTGCCCTTCCCTACGAGCAGTACTTC
TRBV7-6	TRBJ2-7	.	.	CASSLSRGLYEQYF	TGTGCCAGCAGCTTATCACGGGGGCTCTACGAGCAGTACTTC
TRBV11-1	TRBJ1-2	TRBD1	.	CASSPGTVNYGYTF	TGTGCCAGCAGCCCCGGGACAGTCAACTATGGCTACACCTTC
TRBV7-2	TRBJ1-3	.	.	CASSQRKGGNTIYF	TGTGCCAGCAGCCAGCGAAAGGGGGGGAACACCATATATTTT
TRBV11-2	TRBJ2-6	.	once	CASSLRLLGANVLTF	TGTGCCAGCAGCTTAAGGTTACTTGGGGCCAACGTCCTGACTTTC
TRBV18	TRBJ2-5	.	.	CASSPEKTQYF	TGTGCCAGCTCACCAGAGAAGACCCAGTACTTC
TRBV5-6	TRBJ1-5	TRBD1	.	CASSFLNRDREGQPQHF	TGTGCCAGCAGCTTCCTCAACCGGGACAGGGAGGGTCAGCCCCAGCATTTT
TRBV7-2	TRBJ1-5	TRBD1	once	CASSSGQGGNQPQHF	TGTGCCAGCAGTTCTGGACAGGGGGGCAATCAGCCCCAGCATTTT
TRBV4-3	TRBJ2-5	TRBD2	.	CASSSGLDGSETQYF	TGCGCCAGCAGCTCGGGACTAGACGGTTCGGAGACCCAGTACTTC
TRBV7-6	TRBJ2-3	.	.	CASSPVGGTDTQYF	TGTGCCAGCAGCCCCGTCGGGGGCACAGATACGCAGTATTTT
TRBV5-4	TRBJ2-7	TRBD1	.	CASSLDGGTGREQYF	TGTGCCAGCAGCTTGGATGGAGGGACAGGGCGGGAGCAGTACTTC
TRBV7-3	TRBJ2-1	.	.	CASSSYGNYNEQFF	TGTGCCAGCAGCTCATACGGGAACTACAATGAGCAGTTCTTC
TRBV6-5	TRBJ2-1	.	.	CASSYSSRPSYNEQFF	TGTGCCAGCAGTTACTCGTCCAGACCCTCCTACAATGAGCAGTTCTTC
TRBV28	TRBJ2-7	.	once	CASSSSGPSYEQYF	TGTGCCAGCAGTTCATCCGGCCCCTCCTACGAGCAGTACTTC
TRBV18	TRBJ2-1	TRBD2	once	CASSPASGRGEQFF	TGTGCCAGCTCACCCGCTAGCGGGAGGGGGGAGCAGTTCTTC
TRBV4-1	TRBJ2-7	TRBD2	.	CASSHILARAPDEQYF	TGCGCCAGCAGCCACATACTAGCGAGAGCTCCTGACGAGCAGTACTTC
TRBV13	TRBJ2-7	TRBD2	.	CASSQNGGSNHEQYF	TGTGCCAGCAGCCAAAATGGCGGGAGTAACCACGAGCAGTACTTC
TRBV7-6	TRBJ2-3	.	.	CASSLGGHPADTQYF	TGTGCCAGCAGCCTAGGAGGGCACCCTGCAGATACGCAGTATTTT
TRBV6-5	TRBJ2-7	.	.	CASSPAVPGYEQYF	TGTGCCAGCAGTCCGGCCGTCCCGGGCTACGAGCAGTACTTC